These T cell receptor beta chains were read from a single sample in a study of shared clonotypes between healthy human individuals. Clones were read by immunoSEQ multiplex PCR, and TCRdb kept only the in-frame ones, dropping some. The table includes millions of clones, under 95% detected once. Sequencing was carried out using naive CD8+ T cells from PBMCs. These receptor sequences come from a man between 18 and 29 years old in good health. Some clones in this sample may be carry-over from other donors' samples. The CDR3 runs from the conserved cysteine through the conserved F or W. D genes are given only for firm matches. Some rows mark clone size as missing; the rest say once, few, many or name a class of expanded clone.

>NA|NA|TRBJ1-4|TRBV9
CASSPRTASNEKLFF
TGTGCCAGCAGCCCGAGGACAGCATCTAATGAAAAACTGTTTTTT
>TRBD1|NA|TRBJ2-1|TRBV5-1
CASSSGQGRDEQFF
TGCGCCAGCAGCTCAGGACAGGGTCGGGATGAGCAGTTCTTC
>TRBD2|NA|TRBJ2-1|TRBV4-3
CASSQASGRINEQFF
TGCGCCAGCAGCCAGGCTAGCGGGAGGATCAATGAGCAGTTCTTC
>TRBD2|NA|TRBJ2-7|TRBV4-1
CASQILAGPYEQYF
TGCGCCAGCCAGATTCTAGCGGGGCCCTACGAGCAGTACTTC
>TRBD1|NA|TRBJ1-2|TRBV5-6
CASSWGTGDNYGYTF
TGTGCCAGCAGCTGGGGGACAGGTGATAACTATGGCTACACCTTC
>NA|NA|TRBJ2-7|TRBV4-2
CASSQDGLLLSYEQYF
TGTGCCAGCAGCCAAGATGGCCTCCTCCTCTCCTACGAGCAGTACTTC
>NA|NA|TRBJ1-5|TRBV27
CASSPEVGNQPQHF
TGTGCCAGCAGCCCTGAAGTAGGCAATCAGCCCCAGCATTTT
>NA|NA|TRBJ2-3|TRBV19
CASSIRGGSTDTQYF
TGTGCCAGTAGTATTCGGGGCGGCAGCACAGATACGCAGTATTTT
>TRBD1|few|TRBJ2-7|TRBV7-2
CASSLALGQGYEQYF
TGTGCCAGCAGCTTAGCTTTGGGACAGGGCTACGAGCAGTACTTC
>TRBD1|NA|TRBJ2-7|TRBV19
CASSRQGPYEQYF
TGTGCCAGTAGTCGACAGGGTCCCTACGAGCAGTACTTC
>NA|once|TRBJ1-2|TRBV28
CATSRVQEIYYGYTF
TGTGCCACCTCCAGGGTACAGGAGATTTACTATGGCTACACCTTC
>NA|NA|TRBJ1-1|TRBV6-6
CASSYEMNTEAFF
TGTGCCAGCAGTTACGAAATGAACACTGAAGCTTTCTTT